The T cell receptor (beta chain) described here comes from a study of T cell responses to AZD1222 COVID-19 vaccine. General study results and limits: Vaccination with two AZD1222 doses was followed by a rise in Spike-specific TCR breadth and depth. A mostly white British donor set with more females was recruited, and clonal diversity was possibly underestimated. Across the whole spike, CD4 TCRs peaked at regions 160-218 and 743-854.

Comments on this clone: Its antigen is still unknown.

The V and J ends lost 1 base and 4 bases respectively, with 14 bases between them. CDR1 is MGHRA, CDR2 YSYEKL, per germline. This CDR3 spans 16 amino acids. TCRdb's copy holds only in-frame clones and misses some; the assay was immunoSEQ multiplex PCR. The sample holds about 69,000 clones, 70% to 90% seen once. This specimen consisted of peripheral blood, obtained 28 days after the second AZD1222 dose. This clonotype was obtained from an adult who received the AZD1222 COVID-19 vaccine. The rearrangement uses TRBV4-1 and TRBJ1-5; D unclear. CDR3 in DNA: TGCGCCAGCAGCCAAGGAGAAGCCCGGGGAAATCAGCCCCAGCATTTT. Protein: CASSQGEARGNQPQHF.